This T cell receptor (beta chain) was documented in a study of sequential checkpoint blockade in melanoma (dated by TCRdb to about 2019). Regarding the research as a whole: Patients were assigned by 1:1 randomization to either first-line nivolumab followed by ipilimumab (arm A) or ipilimumab followed by nivolumab (arm B). Both trial sequences were followed by maintenance nivolumab.

In the paper's terms, the treatment or condition label means: randomized to nivolumab then ipilimumab (arm A) or the reverse (arm B). Prior DNA-damaging chemotherapy had not been received by any trial patient. Live CD3+CD8+ cells negative for CD19 and CD56 were sorted from thawed PBMCs on a FACS Aria II flow cytometer. Samples came from patients with melanoma in CheckMate 064, a randomized, open-label phase II trial of sequential checkpoint blockade. Peripheral blood mononuclear cells were collected by leukapheresis, purified with Ficoll-Paque, and frozen in human serum with roughly 10% DMSO. Right after sorting, the blood CD3+CD8+ cells were verified to be >98% pure, and DNA extraction followed. The immunoSEQ Assay was used to immunosequence TCRbeta CDR3 regions from genomic DNA. Prior to high-throughput sequencing, genomic DNA was amplified by bias-controlled multiplex PCR. Regarding the original processing steps: To quantify the absolute abundance of each unique TCRbeta CDR3 region, the sequences were collapsed and filtered. Clonality was defined as 1 minus Pielou's evenness and was calculated using productive rearrangements only. A previously published method was used to identify clones with significantly greater frequencies in on-treatment samples than in baseline samples. Entries here come from immuneACCESS through TCRdb and include only in-frame sequences with V and J called. Some clones fail to appear in such tables; in the studies checked, an unresolved V gene covers under half of the shortfall, and the cause of the remainder is unknown. That table furnishes V, J and clone size, whereas the DNA furnished D and trimming. The sample table lists approximately 10,000 clones, about 75% of them with a count of one. Of the sample, roughly an eighth is held by the ten largest clones.

From the germline V gene (reference sequence), CDR1 is SGHKS and CDR2 is YYEKEE. V is pruned by 2 bases and J by 4 bases, leaving 10 bases of the junction without a gene match. There are 16 amino acids in the CDR3, from cysteine to phenylalanine inclusive. CDR3 DNA is the only sequence kept; it has 48 bases, read in frame from the first base. Overall study results and their limits: The model for predicting response that combines TCR metrics with mutation burden needs to be validated in larger, independent patient cohorts.

On this clone: This receptor's antigen is unknown. The input lacks base qualities; no much larger clone sits a single base away.

The TCR comes from a human donor with melanoma. The sample here was CD8+ T cells sorted from blood (inferred from file names), taken from a patient given nivolumab and ipilimumab in sequence. This receptor chain uses TRBV5-5 and TRBJ2-5, with 8 middle bases fitting TRBD1. The DNA sequence is as follows: TGTGCCAGCAGCTTTGGGAGGACAGGGTGGTCAGAGACCCAGTACTTC. Its protein is CASSFGRTGWSETQYF.